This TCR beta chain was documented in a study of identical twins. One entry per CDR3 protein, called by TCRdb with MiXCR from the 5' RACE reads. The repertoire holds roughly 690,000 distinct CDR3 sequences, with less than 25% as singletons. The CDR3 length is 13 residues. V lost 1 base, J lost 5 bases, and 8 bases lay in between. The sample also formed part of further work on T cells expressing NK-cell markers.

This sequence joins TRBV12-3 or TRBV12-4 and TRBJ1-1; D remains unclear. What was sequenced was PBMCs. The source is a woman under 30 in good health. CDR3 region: CASSLEEGTEAFF. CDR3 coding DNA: TGTGCCAGCAGTTTAGAGGAAGGGACTGAAGCTTTCTTT.